This note documents a single TCR beta chain sequence. The antigen is undetermined. Assay: immunoSEQ multiplex PCR; the TCRdb copy retains only in-frame clones and omits some. Counted here are tens of thousands of clones, roughly 80% occurring once; the ten biggest clones make up about 2.4%. Mismatch repair deficiency was confirmed in all patients, by PCR or immunohistochemistry. Three pembrolizumab responders had their TCRs sequenced. This record belongs to a study of PD-1 blockade in mismatch repair-deficient tumors. As for the study in general: All were previously treated, progressing patients with some twelve mismatch repair-deficient cancer types.

General study findings and limits: After pembrolizumab, tumor-resident clones rose rapidly, then generally contracted before radiologic responses.

The sequencing used peripheral blood, collected 12 weeks after starting pembrolizumab. This sequence was found in an adult with mismatch repair-deficient cancer.

CDR3 DNA: TGTGCCAGCGCTATCCGGGAGGACAGGGAAAATCAGCCCCAGCATTTT. As protein: CASAIREDRENQPQHF. The rearrangement joins TRBV2 to TRBJ1-5; 8 bases align to TRBD1. The CDR3 has 16 amino acids. Germline V gives CDR1 SNHLY, CDR2 FYNNEI. J gave up 4 bases and V 8 bases, and 13 bases lay outside the gene matches.